The clone carrying this T cell receptor beta chain was seen more than once but under ten times. Its antigen is currently unknown. This specimen comes from a study of read filtering for tumor transcriptome and immune sequencing. Whole-study results and caveats: Even smaller IR-seq throughput identified most shared clonotypes.

This library used around 400 ng RNA and molecular barcoded adaptors spanning alpha/delta and beta/gamma chains. TCRdb reprocessed the reads with MiXCR, giving one entry per CDR3 protein. The top ten clones hold 45% of a sample with tens of thousands of distinct CDR3 sequences, around 14% of them seen once. Looked up from germline, CDR1 is DFQATT and CDR2 is SNEGSKA (reference sequence). Trimming removed 3 bases at V and 7 bases at J, with 12 bases between. The CDR3 sequence is 13 residues long. V usage is TRBV20-1 and J usage is TRBJ1-4; D is perhaps TRBD1 (6 bases). What was sequenced was a population of CD138-negative cells sorted from bone marrow. The sequence came from a donor over 35 with multiple myeloma. CDR3 DNA: TGCAGTGCTAGTAGTGGGGGCACTGAAAAACTGTTTTTT. This encodes CSASSGGTEKLFF.